This T cell receptor (beta chain) was retrieved from a study of CD8 T cell repertoires and HIV-1 epitope variants. Turning to the study itself: Controls were a CMV, EBV and flu pool, Ebola AY9, and no peptide. Separate from the cultures, 1M uncultured T cells served as baseline.

Of note for this clone: Its antigen is not known.

Sequencing used immunoSEQ multiplex PCR; TCRdb keeps in-frame clones, though not all of them. The sample lists some 87,000 clones, roughly four fifths occurring once. The CDR3 has 13 residues. V lost 6 bases, J lost 6 bases, and 8 bases stayed unmatched. Germline V gene lookup returns CDR1 MNHNY and CDR2 SVGAGI (reference sequence). General study results and limits: The assay identified only TCR beta chains of antigen-proliferating T cells. Eight or nine TCR beta clonotypes were antigen-specific, more than 5 apparently recognizing autologous or escape variants.

The TCR was taken from a male donor with HIV. Source material: uncultured baseline CD8+ T cells from peripheral blood mononuclear cells (PBMCs). The V call is TRBV6-6, the J call TRBJ2-7; TRBD2 matches at 7 bases. CDR3 in amino acids: CASSPAGRGEQYF. The DNA for the CDR3 is TGTGCCAGCAGCCCCGCAGGGAGGGGCGAGCAGTACTTC.